This TCR beta chain stems from a study of T cell repertoires in cytomegalovirus infection. In its sample, this clonotype was seen a few times. Its specificity is unknown. TCRdb processed the reads anew with MiXCR; each CDR3 protein has one entry. The data show 830,000 or so distinct CDR3 sequences, less than 35% seen once. The CDR3 is 15 amino acids. CDR1 is SGHRS and CDR2 is YFSETQ in the germline V gene. The ends lost 3 bases at V and 8 bases at J; junction bases unmatched: 9. The material sequenced was cultured CD8+ T cells from PBMCs, taken from culture after CMV antigen stimulation. The rearrangement links TRBV5-1 to TRBJ2-1, with 9 nucleotides matching TRBD2. The TCR was taken from a human donor in good health (CMV status not recorded). Some clones in this sample may be carry-over from other donors' samples. The CDR3 protein is CASSWGSGGTYEQFF. The DNA for the CDR3 is TGCGCCAGCAGCTGGGGCAGCGGGGGGACATATGAGCAGTTCTTC.